This T cell receptor (beta chain) was sequenced during a study of blood T cell repertoires in COVID-19. The germline gives CDR1 GTSNPN, CDR2 SVGIG (reference sequence). Trimming left V 4 bases short and J 8 bases short, with 23 bases between. The CDR3 is 15 residues long. Repertoires were generated with immunoSEQ multiplex PCR, while TCRdb's copy carries only in-frame clones and drops some. The table includes around 200,000 clones, roughly 80% detected once. Only one count was recorded for this clone. The clonotype was recovered from a man aged 25-45 years with active or convalescent COVID-19. The chain combines TRBV30 with TRBJ1-2, with no clear D. The sequenced material came from peripheral blood. The CDR3 DNA reads as TGTGCCTGGATTCTAGCCCGGTCCTCAAAACTAGGCTACACCTTC. The encoded protein is CAWILARSSKLGYTF.